The rows below give T cell receptor beta chains drawn from one sample of a study of blood T cell repertoires in COVID-19. Clones were sequenced by immunoSEQ multiplex PCR, and TCRdb holds only the in-frame ones, with some missing. The profile covers under 150,000 clones, with around 78% appearing a single time and 10% to 13% taken by the ten largest. The sample consisted of peripheral blood. These receptors were taken from a human donor in a cohort sampled during active COVID-19. The CDR3 runs from the conserved cysteine through the conserved F or W. The D gene is left open where the match is weak. Size values are once, few and many counts, or a class for expanded clones, and some rows have none.

J,size,V,D,DNA,CDR3
TRBJ1-2,-,TRBV4-2,TRBD1,TGTGCCAGCAGCCAAGACACGGTTCAGGGGGCGCGTTATGGCTACACCTTC,CASSQDTVQGARYGYTF
TRBJ1-2,-,TRBV5-1,-,TGCGCCAGCAGCTTGGGCCCTTCACCGGGAGATGGCTACACCTTC,CASSLGPSPGDGYTF
TRBJ2-7,-,TRBV9,TRBD1,TGTGCCAGCAGCGCAGCTGGCAAGACAGGGATGTACGAGCAGTACTTC,CASSAAGKTGMYEQYF
TRBJ1-1,few,TRBV5-6,TRBD1,TGTGCCAGCAGCCCGGTGGACAGGGGATGGGCGAGGGACACTGAAGCTTTCTTT,CASSPVDRGWARDTEAFF
TRBJ1-1,-,TRBV25-1,TRBD1,TGTGCCAGCAGTGAATCCGGGACAGTTTACACTGAAGCTTTCTTT,CASSESGTVYTEAFF
TRBJ1-6,-,TRBV5-1,-,TGCGCCAGCAGCTTAGGGACGGGGGAAAATTCACCCCTCCACTTT,CASSLGTGENSPLHF
TRBJ2-1,-,TRBV10-1,TRBD1,TGCGCCAGCAGTGACAGGGGGCTCGATGAGCAGTTCTTC,CASSDRGLDEQFF
TRBJ2-2,-,TRBV7-7,-,TGTGCCAGCAGCTTAGAGGCGGGCCTGAACACCGGGGAGCTGTTTTTT,CASSLEAGLNTGELFF
TRBJ2-2,-,TRBV2,TRBD1,TGTGCCAGCAGGGGACAGGCTTTCGGGGAGCTGTTTTTT,CASRGQAFGELFF
TRBJ1-5,-,TRBV28,-,TGTGCCAGCACCCATGAGGGACAGCCCCAGCATTTT,CASTHEGQPQHF
TRBJ1-1,-,TRBV19,-,TGTGCCAGTACCTCTTGGGGCCACACTGAAGCTTTCTTT,CASTSWGHTEAFF
TRBJ1-2,-,TRBV19,-,TGTGCCAGTAGTCGTTTAGAGGCTAACTATGGCTACACCTTC,CASSRLEANYGYTF
TRBJ1-2,-,TRBV12-3/TRBV12-4,-,TGTGCCAGCAGCTCTGACAAGAACTATGGCTACACCTTC,CASSSDKNYGYTF
TRBJ1-5,-,TRBV27,TRBD1,TGTGCCAGCAGTTCCGCCGGGACAGGGGTGCTTGGTCAGCCCCAGCATTTT,CASSSAGTGVLGQPQHF
TRBJ2-3,-,TRBV6-5,TRBD1,TGTGCCAGCAGTTACTCGGGACAGCTAACAGATACGCAGTATTTT,CASSYSGQLTDTQYF
TRBJ2-5,few,TRBV2,TRBD2,TGTGCCAGCAGTGGGACTAGCGGGGGGGTCCAAGAGACCCAGTACTTC,CASSGTSGGVQETQYF
TRBJ2-1,-,TRBV24-1,TRBD1,TGTGCCACCAGTGATCCGGGACAGCACAATGAGCAGTTCTTC,CATSDPGQHNEQFF
TRBJ2-2,-,TRBV2,TRBD1,TGTGCCAGCAGTGATAGGGGCAGGGGGCTCACCGGGGAGCTGTTTTTT,CASSDRGRGLTGELFF
TRBJ2-7,-,TRBV5-4,-,TGTGCCAGCAGCTTGTCACGGGACTCCTACGAGCAGTACTTC,CASSLSRDSYEQYF
TRBJ1-2,-,TRBV5-6,TRBD1,TGTGCCAGCAGCTTTTGGGACAGTGGGAACTATGGCTACACCTTC,CASSFWDSGNYGYTF
TRBJ2-1,-,TRBV7-9,-,TGTGCCAGCAGCTTAAGTGTTGGGAGGGAGCAGTTCTTC,CASSLSVGREQFF
TRBJ2-1,-,TRBV2,-,TGTGCCAGCAGTGAAATGCAGGCCAACAATGAGCAGTTCTTC,CASSEMQANNEQFF
TRBJ2-3,-,TRBV4-1,-,TGCGCCAGCAGCCAATGGGGAAGGCGGGGGCAAACTAGCACAGATACGCAGTATTTT,CASSQWGRRGQTSTDTQYF
TRBJ2-3,-,TRBV5-4,TRBD1,TGTGCCAGCAGCCGAGACAGGGTCACAGATACGCAGTATTTT,CASSRDRVTDTQYF
TRBJ2-1,-,TRBV10-2,-,TGCGCCAGCAGTGCCCACTCCCGCCTTCTAGTAAATGAGCAGTTCTTC,CASSAHSRLLVNEQFF
TRBJ2-2,-,TRBV6-4,TRBD2,TGTGCCAGCACCCACCTAGCGGGGGGCGACACCGGGGAGCTGTTTTTT,CASTHLAGGDTGELFF
TRBJ1-1,once,TRBV6-1,-,TGTGCCAGCAGTGAAAACGGGTACACTGAAGCTTTCTTT,CASSENGYTEAFF
TRBJ2-1,-,TRBV7-8,TRBD1,TGTGCCAGCAGCCCTAGACAGGGTCGAACCTACAATGAGCAGTTCTTC,CASSPRQGRTYNEQFF
TRBJ1-5,once,TRBV3-1/TRBV3-2,TRBD1,TGTGCCAGCAGCTGGACAGGGAGGGATCAGCCCCAGCATTTT,CASSWTGRDQPQHF
TRBJ2-3,-,TRBV11-2,-,TGTGCCAGCAGCTCGCTGGGGGGTGGAGGGGGCACAGATACGCAGTATTTT,CASSSLGGGGGTDTQYF
TRBJ2-7,-,TRBV6-5,TRBD1,TGTGCCAGCAGTCCATCGGCGGACAGGTACTACGAGCAGTACTTC,CASSPSADRYYEQYF
TRBJ1-5,-,TRBV28,TRBD1,TGTGCCAGCAGTCCCGAAGATTATCTTGGACAGGGGCCTTTTTATAGCAATCAGCCCCAGCATTTT,CASSPEDYLGQGPFYSNQPQHF
TRBJ1-2,-,TRBV2,-,TGTGCCAGCAGCCTGGACAGTGAGATCCCCTATGGCTACACCTTC,CASSLDSEIPYGYTF